The entry below describes one T cell receptor beta chain. Its antigen is unidentified. CDR1 GTSNPN and CDR2 SVGIG come from the germline V gene (reference sequence). V lost 1 base, J lost 1 base, and 7 bases lay in between. This CDR3 is 13 amino acids long. The entirety of the isolated RNA underwent reverse transcription, so expressed TCRB transcripts were sequenced. Samples of naive, central memory and regulatory T cells yielded a mean of approximately 3.9 million reads. Produced via immunoSEQ multiplex PCR; TCRdb's table is partial and in-frame only. The data contain fewer than 500,000 clones, around 13% of them singletons. The data were taken from a study of beta chain features in type 1 diabetes. Study-wide findings and caveats: Among patients, naive, central memory and Treg TCRB repertoires appeared more similar than among healthy donors.

This sequence was found in a man younger than 45 in good health. The chain uses TRBV30 and TRBJ1-1; D is ambiguous. The sequenced material came from naive CD4+ T cells from blood. DNA for the CDR3: TGTGCCTGGAGTGAGCTCTCGAACACTGAAGCTTTCTTT. Translation: CAWSELSNTEAFF.